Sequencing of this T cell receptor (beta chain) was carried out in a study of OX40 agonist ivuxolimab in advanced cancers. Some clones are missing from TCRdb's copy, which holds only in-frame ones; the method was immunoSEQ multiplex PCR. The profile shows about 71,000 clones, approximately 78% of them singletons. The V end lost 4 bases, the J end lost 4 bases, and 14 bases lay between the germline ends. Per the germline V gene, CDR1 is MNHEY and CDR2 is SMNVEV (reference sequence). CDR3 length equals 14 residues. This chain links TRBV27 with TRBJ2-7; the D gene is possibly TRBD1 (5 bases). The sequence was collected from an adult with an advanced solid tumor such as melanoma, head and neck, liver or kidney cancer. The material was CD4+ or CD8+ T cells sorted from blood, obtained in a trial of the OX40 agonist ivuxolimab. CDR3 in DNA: TGTGCCAGCAGTTCTGTAGACAGTCCATACGAGCAGTACTTC. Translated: CASSSVDSPYEQYF.